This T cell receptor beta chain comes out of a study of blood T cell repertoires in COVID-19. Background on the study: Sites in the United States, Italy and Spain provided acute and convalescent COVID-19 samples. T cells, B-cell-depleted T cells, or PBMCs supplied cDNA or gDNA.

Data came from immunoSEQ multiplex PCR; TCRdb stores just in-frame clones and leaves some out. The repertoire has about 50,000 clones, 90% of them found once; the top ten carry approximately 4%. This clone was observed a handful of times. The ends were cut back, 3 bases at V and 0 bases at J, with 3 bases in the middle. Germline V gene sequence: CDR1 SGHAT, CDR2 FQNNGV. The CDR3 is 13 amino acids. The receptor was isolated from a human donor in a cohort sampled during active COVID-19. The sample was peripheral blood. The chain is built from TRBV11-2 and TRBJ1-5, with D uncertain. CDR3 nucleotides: TGTGCCAGCAGCTTGAGTAGCAATCAGCCCCAGCATTTT. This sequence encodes CASSLSSNQPQHF.